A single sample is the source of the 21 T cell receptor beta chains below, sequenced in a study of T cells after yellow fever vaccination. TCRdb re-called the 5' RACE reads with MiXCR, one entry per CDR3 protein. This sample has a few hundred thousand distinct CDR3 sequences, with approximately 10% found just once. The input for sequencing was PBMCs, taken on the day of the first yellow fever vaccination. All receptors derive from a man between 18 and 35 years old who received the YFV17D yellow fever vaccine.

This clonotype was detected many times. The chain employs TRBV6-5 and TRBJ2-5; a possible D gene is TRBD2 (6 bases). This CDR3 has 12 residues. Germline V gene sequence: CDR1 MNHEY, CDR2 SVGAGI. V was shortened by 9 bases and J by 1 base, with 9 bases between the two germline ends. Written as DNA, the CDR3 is TGTGCCAGTGGAGGGGCCCAAGAGACCCAGTACTTC. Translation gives CASGGAQETQYF.

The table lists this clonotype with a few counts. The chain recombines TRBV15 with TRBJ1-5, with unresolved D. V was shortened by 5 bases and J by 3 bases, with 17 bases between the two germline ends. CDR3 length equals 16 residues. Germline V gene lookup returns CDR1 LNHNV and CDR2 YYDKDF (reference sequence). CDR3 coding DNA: TGTGCCACCAGCCCTCAGAGTTGGAGCTTCAATCAGCCCCAGCATTTT. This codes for CATSPQSWSFNQPQHF.

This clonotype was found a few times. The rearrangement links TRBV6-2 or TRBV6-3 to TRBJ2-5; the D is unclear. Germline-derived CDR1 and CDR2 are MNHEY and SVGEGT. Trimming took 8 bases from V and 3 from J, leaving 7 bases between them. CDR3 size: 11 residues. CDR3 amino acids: CASVEEETQYF. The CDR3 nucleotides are TGTGCCAGCGTAGAAGAAGAGACCCAGTACTTC.

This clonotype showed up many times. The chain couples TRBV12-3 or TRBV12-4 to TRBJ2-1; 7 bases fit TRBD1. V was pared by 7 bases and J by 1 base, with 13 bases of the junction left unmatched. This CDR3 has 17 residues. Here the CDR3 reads CASTTNPGTDSYNEQFF. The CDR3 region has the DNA TGTGCCAGCACCACCAACCCCGGGACAGATTCCTACAATGAGCAGTTCTTC.

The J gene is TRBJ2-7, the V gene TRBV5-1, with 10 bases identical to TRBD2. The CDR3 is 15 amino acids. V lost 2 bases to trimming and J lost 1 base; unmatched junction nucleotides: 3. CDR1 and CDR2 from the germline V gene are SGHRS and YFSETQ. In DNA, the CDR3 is TGCGCCAGCAGCTTAGGGACTAGCGTGTCCTACGAGCAGTACGTC. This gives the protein CASSLGTSVSYEQYV.

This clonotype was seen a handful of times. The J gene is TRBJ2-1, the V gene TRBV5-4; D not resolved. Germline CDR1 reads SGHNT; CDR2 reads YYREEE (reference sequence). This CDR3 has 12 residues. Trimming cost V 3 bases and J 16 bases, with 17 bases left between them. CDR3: CASSSPWASRFF. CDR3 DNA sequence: TGTGCCAGCAGCTCCCCTTGGGCCAGCCGTTTCTTC. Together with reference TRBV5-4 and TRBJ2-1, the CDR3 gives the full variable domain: ETGVTQSPTHLIKTRGQQVTLRCSSQSGHNTVSWYQQALGQGPQFIFQYYREEENGRGNFPPRFSGLQFPNYSSELNVNALELDDSALYLCASSSPWASRFFGPGTRLTVL.

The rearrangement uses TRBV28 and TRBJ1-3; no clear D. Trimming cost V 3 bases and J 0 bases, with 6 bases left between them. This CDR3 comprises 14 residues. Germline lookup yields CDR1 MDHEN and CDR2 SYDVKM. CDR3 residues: CASSFDNSGNTIYF. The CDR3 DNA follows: TGTGCCAGCAGTTTCGACAACTCTGGAAACACCATATATTTT. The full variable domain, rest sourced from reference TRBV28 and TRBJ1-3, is DVKVTQSSRYLVKRTGEKVFLECVQDMDHENMFWYRQDPGLGLRLIYFSYDVKMKEKGDIPEGYSVSREKKERFSLILESASTNQTSMYLCASSFDNSGNTIYFGEGSWLTVV.

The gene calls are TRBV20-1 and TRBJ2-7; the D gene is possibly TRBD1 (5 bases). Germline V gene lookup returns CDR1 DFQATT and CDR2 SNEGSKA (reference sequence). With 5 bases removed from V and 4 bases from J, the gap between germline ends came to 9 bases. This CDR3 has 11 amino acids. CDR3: CSAGARYEQYV. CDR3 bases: TGCAGTGCTGGGGCCCGGTACGAGCAGTACGTC.

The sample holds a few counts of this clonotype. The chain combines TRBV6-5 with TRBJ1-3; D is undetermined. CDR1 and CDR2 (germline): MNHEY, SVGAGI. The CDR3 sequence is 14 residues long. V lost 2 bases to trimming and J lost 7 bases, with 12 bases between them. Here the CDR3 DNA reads TGTGCCAGCAGTTACGCCGGGAGTGGGAACACCATATATTTT. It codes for CASSYAGSGNTIYF.

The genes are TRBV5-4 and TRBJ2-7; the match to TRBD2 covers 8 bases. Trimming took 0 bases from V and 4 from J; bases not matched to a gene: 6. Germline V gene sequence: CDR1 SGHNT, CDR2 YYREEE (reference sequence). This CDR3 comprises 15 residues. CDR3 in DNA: TGTGCCAGCAGCTTGGGTCGGGGGGGCCTATACGAGCAGTACTTC. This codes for CASSLGRGGLYEQYF.

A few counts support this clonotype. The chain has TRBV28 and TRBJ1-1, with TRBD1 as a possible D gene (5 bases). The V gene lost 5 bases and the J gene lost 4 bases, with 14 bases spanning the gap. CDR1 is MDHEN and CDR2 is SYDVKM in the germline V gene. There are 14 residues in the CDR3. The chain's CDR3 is CASSRGDLPTEAFF. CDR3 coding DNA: TGTGCCAGCAGTCGAGGGGACCTCCCCACTGAAGCTTTCTTT.

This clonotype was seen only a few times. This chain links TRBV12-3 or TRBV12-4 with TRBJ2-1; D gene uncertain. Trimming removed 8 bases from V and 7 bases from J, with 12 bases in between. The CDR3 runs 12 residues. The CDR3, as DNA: TGTGCCAGCGGTTCAGACTTTAATGAGCAGTTCTTC. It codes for CASGSDFNEQFF.

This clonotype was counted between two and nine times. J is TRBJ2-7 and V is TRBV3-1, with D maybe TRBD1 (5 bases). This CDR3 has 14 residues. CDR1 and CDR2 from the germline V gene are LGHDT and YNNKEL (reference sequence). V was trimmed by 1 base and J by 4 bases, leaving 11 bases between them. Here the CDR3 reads CASSQGPGIYEQYV. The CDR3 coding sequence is TGTGCCAGCAGCCAAGGACCAGGGATATACGAGCAGTACGTC.

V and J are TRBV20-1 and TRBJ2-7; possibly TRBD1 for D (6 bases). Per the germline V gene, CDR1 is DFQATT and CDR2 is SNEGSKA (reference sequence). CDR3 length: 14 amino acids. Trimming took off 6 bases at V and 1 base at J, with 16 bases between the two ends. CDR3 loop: CSATQPTGSYEQYF. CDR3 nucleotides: TGCAGTGCCACTCAGCCAACAGGGTCCTACGAGCAGTACTTC.

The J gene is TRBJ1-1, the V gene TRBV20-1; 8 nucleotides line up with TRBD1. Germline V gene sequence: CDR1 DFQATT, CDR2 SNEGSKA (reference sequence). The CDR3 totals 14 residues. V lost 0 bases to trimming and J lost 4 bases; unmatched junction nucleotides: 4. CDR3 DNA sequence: TGCAGTGCTAGAGACCACAGGGGGGGCACTGAAGCTTTCTTT. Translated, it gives CSARDHRGGTEAFF.

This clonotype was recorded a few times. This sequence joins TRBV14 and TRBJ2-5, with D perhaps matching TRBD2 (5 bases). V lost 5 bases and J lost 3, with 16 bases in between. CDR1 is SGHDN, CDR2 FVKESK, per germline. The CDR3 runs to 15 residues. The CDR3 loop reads CASSKLAEGEETQYF. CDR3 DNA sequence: TGTGCCAGCAGCAAACTTGCAGAGGGAGAAGAGACCCAGTACTTC.

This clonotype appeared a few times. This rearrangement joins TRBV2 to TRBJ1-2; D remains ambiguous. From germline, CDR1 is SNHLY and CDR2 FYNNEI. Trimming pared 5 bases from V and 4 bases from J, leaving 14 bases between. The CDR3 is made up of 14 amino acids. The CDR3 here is CASSLGAPSYGYTF. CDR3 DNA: TGTGCCAGCAGTCTGGGAGCCCCTAGCTATGGCTACACCTTC.

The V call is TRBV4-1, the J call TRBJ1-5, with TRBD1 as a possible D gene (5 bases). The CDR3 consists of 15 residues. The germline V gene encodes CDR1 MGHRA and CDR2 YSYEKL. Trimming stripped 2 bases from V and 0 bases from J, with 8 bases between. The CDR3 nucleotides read TGCGCCAGCAGCCAACAGGGTACTAGCAATCAGCCCCAGCATTTT. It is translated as CASSQQGTSNQPQHF.

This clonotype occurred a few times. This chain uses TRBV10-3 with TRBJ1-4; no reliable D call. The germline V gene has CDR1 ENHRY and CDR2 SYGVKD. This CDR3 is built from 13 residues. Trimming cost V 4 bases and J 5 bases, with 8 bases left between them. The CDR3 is CAISVRGNEKLFF. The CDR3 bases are TGTGCCATCAGTGTTCGGGGAAATGAAAAACTGTTTTTT.

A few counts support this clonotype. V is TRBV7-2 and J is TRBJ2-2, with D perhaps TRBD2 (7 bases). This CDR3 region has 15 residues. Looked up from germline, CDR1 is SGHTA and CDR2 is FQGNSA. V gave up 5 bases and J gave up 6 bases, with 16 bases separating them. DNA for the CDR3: TGTGCCAGCAGCCCAAGCCGGGGGGCCCCCGGGGAGCTGTTTTTT. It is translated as CASSPSRGAPGELFF.

The CDR3 loop is CASSTRTESSYEQYV. CDR3 nucleotide sequence: TGTGCCAGCAGCACAAGGACCGAGAGCTCCTACGAGCAGTACGTC. The chain employs TRBV21-1 and TRBJ2-7. TRBV21-1 is a pseudogene locus. The CDR3 extends over 15 amino acids.